Listed below are T cell receptor beta chains from one sample, sequenced in a study of OX40 agonist ivuxolimab in advanced cancers. TCRdb's table, derived via immunoSEQ multiplex PCR, lists solely in-frame clones and lacks some. The sample lists some 26,000 clones, roughly four fifths occurring once. The starting material was CD4+ or CD8+ T cells sorted from blood, obtained in a trial of the OX40 agonist ivuxolimab. Receptors were obtained from an adult with an advanced solid tumor such as melanoma, head and neck, liver or kidney cancer. CDR3s include the opening cysteine and the closing phenylalanine or tryptophan. A D gene is named only where the DNA matches it firmly. Rows give clone size only sometimes, using once, few, many, or a class for an expanded clone.

CASSHQGSSNIQYF	TGCGCCAGCAGCCACCAAGGGAGTTCCAACATTCAGTACTTC	few	TRBJ2-4	TRBV4-3	NA
CASSAGFLTMGYTF	TGTGCCAGCAGCGCTGGGTTTCTAACTATGGGCTACACCTTC	NA	TRBJ1-2	TRBV28	NA
CASSQERSSYNSPLHF	TGCGCCAGCAGCCAAGAACGGAGCTCCTATAATTCACCCCTCCACTTT	NA	TRBJ1-6	TRBV4-3	NA
CASKRREGREQYF	TGTGCCAGCAAGCGGCGGGAGGGCCGAGAGCAGTACTTC	once	TRBJ2-7	TRBV6-1	TRBD2
CATEDRLSYEQYF	TGTGCCACCGAAGACAGGCTTTCATACGAGCAGTACTTC	NA	TRBJ2-7	TRBV5-6	NA
CASRPRGSSYNEQFF	TGTGCCAGCAGACCCAGGGGGAGCTCCTACAATGAGCAGTTCTTC	NA	TRBJ2-1	TRBV5-4	TRBD1
CASSLGVGGQPQHF	TGTGCCAGCAGCTTGGGGGTAGGGGGGCAGCCCCAGCATTTT	NA	TRBJ1-5	TRBV5-6	NA
CASSRPDGTDSQETQYF	TGCGCCAGCAGCCGCCCCGATGGGACAGACTCCCAAGAGACCCAGTACTTC	NA	TRBJ2-5	TRBV4-1	TRBD1
CASRQPGQFYEQYF	TGTGCCAGCAGACAACCGGGACAGTTCTACGAGCAGTACTTC	NA	TRBJ2-7	TRBV6-1	TRBD1
CASSPSEGTEGTIYF	TGTGCCAGCAGCCCGAGTGAAGGGACGGAAGGCACCATATATTTT	NA	TRBJ1-3	TRBV4-2	NA
CASSSGGGAETQYF	TGTGCCAGCAGTTCCGGCGGGGGGGCTGAGACCCAGTACTTC	NA	TRBJ2-5	TRBV6-5	TRBD2
CASSLGTSGSTDTQYF	TGTGCCAGCAGCCTTGGGACTAGCGGAAGCACAGATACGCAGTATTTT	NA	TRBJ2-3	TRBV5-6	TRBD2
CSVEGLFEAFF	TGCAGCGTCGAGGGACTTTTTGAAGCTTTCTTT	once	TRBJ1-1	TRBV29-1	NA
CASSGWLGAGELFF	TGTGCCAGCAGCGGATGGCTGGGAGCCGGGGAGCTGTTTTTT	NA	TRBJ2-2	TRBV7-9	NA
CASSGGAEAFF	TGTGCCAGCAGTGGGGGCGCTGAAGCTTTCTTT	NA	TRBJ1-1	TRBV9	NA
CASSQAGASYEQYF	TGTGCCAGCAGCCAAGCGGGGGCATCCTACGAGCAGTACTTC	NA	TRBJ2-7	TRBV7-2	TRBD2
CASSDSGGAGDTQYF	TGTGCCAGCAGTGACTCTGGAGGCGCCGGAGATACGCAGTATTTT	NA	TRBJ2-3	TRBV6-4	NA
CASSVESGGRGRGTDTQYF	TGTGCCAGCAGCGTAGAAAGCGGAGGGCGGGGTCGGGGCACAGATACGCAGTATTTT	NA	TRBJ2-3	TRBV9	NA
CASSLVKVNEQFF	TGTGCCAGCAGCTTGGTTAAGGTCAATGAGCAGTTCTTC	NA	TRBJ2-1	TRBV5-5	NA
CASSGASGIGELFF	TGCGCCAGCAGTGGGGCTAGCGGAATCGGGGAGCTGTTTTTT	NA	TRBJ2-2	TRBV4-3	TRBD2
CASSLPDREETQYF	TGTGCCAGCAGCTTACCCGACAGGGAAGAGACCCAGTACTTC	NA	TRBJ2-5	TRBV7-9	TRBD1
CSVEVPGGDDGYTF	TGCAGCGTTGAAGTACCAGGGGGCGACGATGGCTACACCTTC	NA	TRBJ1-2	TRBV29-1	TRBD1
CASSYGSAYEQYF	TGTGCCAGCAGTTACGGGAGCGCCTACGAGCAGTACTTC	few	TRBJ2-7	TRBV28	NA
CASTHSGDPYEQYF	TGTGCCAGCACTCATAGCGGGGACCCCTACGAGCAGTACTTC	once	TRBJ2-7	TRBV7-9	TRBD2
CASSWGHPLSGNTIYF	TGTGCCAGCAGCTGGGGACACCCGCTCTCTGGAAACACCATATATTTT	NA	TRBJ1-3	TRBV5-6	NA
CASSLQGGGGTEAFF	TGTGCCAGCAGTCTCCAGGGAGGGGGTGGCACTGAAGCTTTCTTT	NA	TRBJ1-1	TRBV7-6	NA